This passage covers 22 T cell receptor beta chains from one sample sequenced in a study of shared clonotypes between healthy human individuals. Some clones are missing from TCRdb's copy, which holds only in-frame ones; the method was immunoSEQ multiplex PCR. There are under 600,000 clones in the sample; about three quarters occur only once, and around 13% lies in the top ten. The sample was PBMCs. These receptors all come from a woman aged 40 to 50 in good health. Some clones in this sample may be carry-over from other donors' samples.

This chain links TRBV7-3 with TRBJ1-1; no clear D. The V end lost 5 bases, the J end lost 1 base, and 14 bases lay between the germline ends. This CDR3 region has 15 residues. Germline V gene data show CDR1 as SGHTA and CDR2 as FQGTGA. The CDR3 region is CASSLMARGNTEAFF. The CDR3 DNA is TGTGCCAGCAGCCTTATGGCCCGGGGGAACACTGAAGCTTTCTTT.

V gene TRBV28 combines with J gene TRBJ1-1; D not resolved. V lost 5 bases, J lost 0 bases, and 16 bases lay in between. Germline CDR1 reads MDHEN; CDR2 reads SYDVKM. This CDR3 region has 16 residues. CDR3 protein: CASSPLGQPMNTEAFF. The CDR3, as DNA: TGTGCCAGCAGTCCGCTCGGGCAGCCCATGAACACTGAAGCTTTCTTT. The full variable domain, completed using reference TRBV28 and TRBJ1-1, is DVKVTQSSRYLVKRTGEKVFLECVQDMDHENMFWYRQDPGLGLRLIYFSYDVKMKEKGDIPEGYSVSREKKERFSLILESASTNQTSMYLCASSPLGQPMNTEAFFGQGTRLTVV.

This chain links TRBV10-1 with TRBJ2-3; D possibly corresponds to TRBD2 (5 bases). V was pared by 6 bases and J by 7 bases, with 20 bases between. The CDR3 is 15 amino acids. Germline values: CDR1 WNHNN, CDR2 SYGVQD (reference sequence). The CDR3 DNA follows: TGCGCCAGCAGCGAGCCTGTAGCGCGGGCAAATACGCAGTATTTT. Amino acids: CASSEPVARANTQYF.

The gene calls are TRBV7-8 and TRBJ2-7; D unclear. Germline CDR1 SGHVS, CDR2 FQNEAQ. CDR3 length equals 13 residues. V was pared by 2 bases and J by 5 bases, with 10 bases between. CDR3 sequence reads: CASSLQNSDEQYF. CDR3 nucleotide sequence: TGTGCCAGCAGCTTACAGAACTCAGACGAGCAGTACTTC.

The chain carries TRBV27 and TRBJ1-2, with TRBD1 matching over 8 bases. CDR1 MNHEY and CDR2 SMNVEV come from the germline V gene (reference sequence). Trimming cost V 3 bases and J 4 bases; bases outside gene matches: 7. CDR3 length: 15 amino acids. CDR3 in DNA: TGTGCCAGCAGTTTCGGCCCGGGACAGGTCTATGGCTACACCTTC. Amino acid sequence: CASSFGPGQVYGYTF.

This chain uses TRBV5-1 with TRBJ2-5; D is unresolved. The CDR3 consists of 13 residues. Trimming cost V 4 bases and J 2 bases, with 9 bases left between them. CDR1 is SGHRS and CDR2 is YFSETQ in the germline V gene. The CDR3: CASSIEGQETQYF. CDR3 coding DNA: TGCGCCAGCAGCATCGAAGGTCAAGAGACCCAGTACTTC.

This rearrangement joins TRBV11-3 to TRBJ2-5, with 7 nucleotides matching TRBD1. Germline V gene lookup returns CDR1 SGHNT and CDR2 YENEEA. The CDR3 has 15 residues. The V and J ends lost 1 base and 2 bases, in that order; junction bases with no gene match: 4. The DNA of the CDR3 is TGTGCCAGCAGCTTAGGGACAGGAGTACAAGAGACCCAGTACTTC. Translation gives CASSLGTGVQETQYF.

V usage is TRBV27 and J usage is TRBJ2-7; 12 nucleotides align to TRBD2. This CDR3 is 19 amino acids long. The V gene end was trimmed by 7 bases and the J gene end by 5 bases; junction bases not matched to a gene: 21. Germline V gives CDR1 MNHEY, CDR2 SMNVEV (reference sequence). The CDR3 here is CASTKTAGASGRVGHEQYF. The CDR3 DNA reads TGTGCCAGCACCAAAACCGCTGGGGCTAGCGGGAGGGTAGGACACGAGCAGTACTTC.

This clone was seen a few times. The chain is built from TRBV7-9 and TRBJ2-3; 7 bases fit TRBD1. J gave up 2 bases and V 4 bases, and 6 bases lay outside the gene matches. Germline V gene sequence: CDR1 SEHNR, CDR2 FQNEAQ (reference sequence). This CDR3 spans 15 amino acids. CDR3 DNA: TGTGCCAGCAGCTCCGAGGGGGCTACCACAGATACGCAGTATTTT. Its translation: CASSSEGATTDTQYF.

This clone was recorded only once. The chain has TRBV14 and TRBJ2-7; 12 bases align to TRBD2. The V gene end was trimmed by 4 bases and the J gene end by 12 bases; junction bases not matched to a gene: 4. Germline CDR1 SGHDN, CDR2 FVKESK. The CDR3 loop spans 12 amino acids. The DNA of the CDR3 is TGTGCCAGCAGCCCCTCTAGCGGGAGGGTGTACTTC. Protein sequence: CASSPSSGRVYF.

This chain uses TRBV9 with TRBJ2-5, with D unresolved. Germline lookup yields CDR1 SGDLS and CDR2 YYNGEE. V lost 2 bases, J lost 6 bases, and 14 bases lay in between. The CDR3 consists of 14 residues. CDR3 region: CASSVGQIDQTQYF. The CDR3 DNA is TGTGCCAGCAGCGTCGGCCAGATTGATCAGACCCAGTACTTC.

The chain has TRBV19 and TRBJ1-2, with unresolved D. The ends were cut back, 1 base at V and 4 bases at J, with 31 bases in the middle. The germline V gene has CDR1 LNHDA and CDR2 SQIVND (reference sequence). The length of the CDR3 is 21 residues. CDR3 amino acids: CASSIGRHQLSRGGRIYGYTF. The DNA of the CDR3 is TGTGCCAGTAGTATAGGGCGGCATCAATTAAGCCGCGGCGGCAGGATCTATGGCTACACCTTC.

The chain combines TRBV23-1 with TRBJ2-7, with 9 bases that match TRBD1. TRBV23-1 is noted as an ORF with a role that remains uncertain. The V and J ends lost 0 bases and 0 bases, in that order; junction bases with no gene match: 12. The length of the CDR3 is 19 residues. The DNA for the CDR3 is TGCGCCAGCAGTCAATCGTACGACACAGGGGGCGGGAGCTCCTACGAGCAGTACTTC. As protein: CASSQSYDTGGGSSYEQYF.

This chain connects TRBV4-1 to TRBJ1-4, with TRBD1 matching over 7 bases. J was trimmed by 7 bases and V by 0 bases; bases with no gene match: 5. Germline CDR1 reads MGHRA; CDR2 reads YSYEKL. The CDR3 is made up of 15 amino acids. For the CDR3, the DNA is TGCGCCAGCAGCCAAGAGACAGGGCGGTTTGAAAAACTGTTTTTT. The encoded protein is CASSQETGRFEKLFF.

J is TRBJ1-2 and V is TRBV28; a possible D gene is TRBD1 (5 bases). Per the germline V gene, CDR1 is MDHEN and CDR2 is SYDVKM. Trimming took off 7 bases at V and 7 bases at J, with 22 bases between the two ends. There are 15 residues in the CDR3. The CDR3 coding sequence is TGTGCCAGCACCTCTTCCGGGACTGCCTGGGGTGGCTACACCTTC. As protein: CASTSSGTAWGGYTF.

The chain is built from TRBV5-8 and TRBJ2-7; D might be TRBD2 (5 bases). Trimming shortened V by 2 bases and J by 2 bases, and 11 bases separated the two germline ends. The CDR3 runs to 14 residues. Germline V CDR1 and CDR2: SGHTS, YDEGEE. CDR3 in amino acids: CASSFLGVAYEQYF. In DNA form, the CDR3 reads TGTGCCAGCAGCTTTTTGGGAGTCGCCTACGAGCAGTACTTC.

Comment on this clone: This same CDR3 is encoded by further DNA sequences in the sample. The chain recombines TRBV4-1 with TRBJ2-7; weak D call: TRBD1 (7 bases). Germline V gives CDR1 MGHRA, CDR2 YSYEKL. This CDR3 is built from 15 residues. V lost 3 bases, J lost 5 bases, and 17 bases lay in between. The CDR3 loop reads CASSQEQGRYDEQYF. The DNA of the CDR3 is TGCGCCAGCAGCCAGGAACAGGGGAGGTACGACGAGCAGTACTTC.

The chain recombines TRBV28 with TRBJ2-7, with 10 bases identical to TRBD1. Germline CDR1 and CDR2: MDHEN and SYDVKM. The ends lost 4 bases at V and 5 bases at J; junction bases unmatched: 8. The CDR3 is 15 amino acids. Written as DNA, the CDR3 is TGTGCCAGCAGTTACTCGGGACAGGGGTCTGACGAGCAGTACTTC. It specifies CASSYSGQGSDEQYF.

The V call is TRBV19, the J call TRBJ1-1; maybe TRBD1 (5 bases). CDR1 and CDR2 (germline): LNHDA, SQIVND (reference sequence). V dropped 5 bases and J dropped 10 bases, with 14 bases sitting between them. This CDR3 region has 12 residues. The CDR3 DNA is TGTGCCAGTAGTTGGGGGGGATCGGCAGCTTTCTTT. This translates into CASSWGGSAAFF. Filled out from reference TRBV19 and TRBJ1-1, the complete variable domain reads DGGITQSPKYLFRKEGQNVTLSCEQNLNHDAMYWYRQDPGQGLRLIYYSQIVNDFQKGDIAEGYSVSREKKESFPLTVTSAQKNPTAFYLCASSWGGSAAFFGQGTRLTVV.

This clone has just a few counts. The V gene is TRBV5-5, the J gene TRBJ1-1; D gene unclear. Trimming removed 8 bases from V and 1 base from J, with 9 bases in between. CDR1 is SGHKS and CDR2 is YYEKEE in the germline V gene (reference sequence). The CDR3 runs 12 residues. The CDR3, as DNA: TGTGCCAGTCAGACGGGGAACACTGAAGCTTTCTTT. This translates into CASQTGNTEAFF.

Only a few counts were recorded for this clone. V and J are TRBV29-1 and TRBJ2-1; 14 positions agree with TRBD2. Germline V gives CDR1 SQVTM, CDR2 ANQGSEA. Trimming cost V 7 bases and J 4 bases; bases outside gene matches: 12. The CDR3 length is 17 residues. The CDR3 bases are TGCAGCGCGGCCGGGACTAGCGGGAGCCGGCGGTACAATGAGCAGTTCTTC. Its translation is CSAAGTSGSRRYNEQFF.

The chain employs TRBV6-1 and TRBJ2-7; perhaps TRBD2 as D (6 bases). Trimming shortened V by 3 bases and J by 2 bases, and 11 bases separated the two germline ends. The V gene's germline CDR1 is MNHNS and CDR2 SASEGT. This CDR3 spans 14 amino acids. The CDR3 nucleotides read TGTGCCAGCAGTGATGGAGGGTATGCCTACGAGCAGTACTTC. The encoded protein is CASSDGGYAYEQYF.